The rows below give T cell receptor beta chains drawn from one sample of a study of cytotoxic CD8 clonotypes in ibrutinib-treated CLL. Clones were sequenced by immunoSEQ multiplex PCR, and TCRdb holds only the in-frame ones, with some missing. There are roughly 330,000 clones in the sample; roughly two thirds occur only once, and around 6.5% lies in the top ten. The sequencing here drew on PBMCs, taken after 36 months of ibrutinib treatment. Receptors originate from a human donor with chronic lymphocytic leukemia. The CDR3 runs from the conserved cysteine through the conserved F or W. The order of the fields is V gene, clone size, D gene, J gene, CDR3 protein, CDR3 DNA. D genes are given only for firm matches. The size field is filled for only some rows; it gives once, few, many or a size class.

>TRBV4-3|NA|NA|TRBJ1-2
CASSPNSHLFFYGYTF
TGCGCCAGCAGCCCTAACTCGCATTTGTTTTTCTATGGCTACACCTTC
>TRBV4-3|NA|NA|TRBJ2-1
CASSQVSGQVYNEQFF
TGCGCCAGCAGCCAAGTTAGCGGACAGGTCTACAATGAGCAGTTCTTC
>TRBV9|NA|NA|TRBJ1-1
CASSVGAGEVTEAFF
TGTGCCAGCAGCGTAGGGGCAGGGGAGGTCACTGAAGCTTTCTTT
>TRBV4-1|once|TRBD2|TRBJ2-3
CASTLPGGGITDTQYF
TGCGCCAGTACCCTCCCGGGCGGGGGTATAACAGATACGCAGTATTTT
>TRBV9|NA|TRBD1|TRBJ2-5
CASSVQGAMGETQYF
TGTGCCAGCAGCGTTCAGGGGGCAATGGGAGAGACCCAGTACTTC
>TRBV5-6|NA|TRBD1|TRBJ2-7
CASSDGTGYEQYF
TGTGCCAGCAGCGACGGGACAGGCTACGAGCAGTACTTC
>TRBV10-3|NA|TRBD2|TRBJ2-7
CAIRLAGAYEQYF
TGTGCCATCAGGCTAGCGGGTGCCTACGAGCAGTACTTC
>TRBV6-5|NA|NA|TRBJ1-2
CASSRGTYSYTF
TGTGCCAGCAGTAGGGGAACTTACAGCTACACCTTC
>TRBV6-1|NA|NA|TRBJ1-1
CASSSDPMNTEAFF
TGTGCCAGCAGCTCAGACCCCATGAACACTGAAGCTTTCTTT
>TRBV7-3|NA|NA|TRBJ2-3
CASSLYPLSLAVTDTQYF
TGTGCCAGCAGCTTATATCCTCTTTCGCTAGCCGTCACAGATACGCAGTATTTT
>TRBV4-1|NA|NA|TRBJ2-1
CASSPSLTPFYLFF
TGCGCCAGCAGCCCATCACTGACCCCCTTCTATTTGTTCTTC
>TRBV2|NA|NA|TRBJ2-5
CASRAGVGETQYF
TGTGCCAGCAGGGCTGGCGTTGGCGAGACCCAGTACTTC
>TRBV5-6|NA|NA|TRBJ2-7
CASSSPISGKRYEQYF
TGTGCCAGCAGCTCCCCCATATCGGGGAAACGTTACGAGCAGTACTTC
>TRBV28|NA|NA|TRBJ1-5
CASSLNPGRYNQPQHF
TGTGCCAGCAGTTTAAATCCTGGACGCTACAATCAGCCCCAGCATTTT
>TRBV18|NA|NA|TRBJ2-7
CASSTTGSAYEQYF
TGTGCCAGCTCAACGACAGGTAGTGCTTACGAGCAGTACTTC
>TRBV6-1|NA|NA|TRBJ1-2
CASSDWVGQNYGYTF
TGTGCCAGCAGTGATTGGGTTGGACAGAACTATGGCTACACCTTC
>TRBV10-3|NA|NA|TRBJ2-2
CAISAGADSGELFF
TGTGCCATCAGCGCGGGGGCGGATTCCGGGGAGCTGTTTTTT
>TRBV29-1|once|NA|TRBJ2-7
CSVVASGGHSTSYEQYF
TGCAGCGTTGTTGCCAGCGGCGGACATTCTACCTCCTACGAGCAGTACTTC
>TRBV2|few|TRBD1|TRBJ1-2
CASRTGTGEYGYTF
TGTGCCAGCAGAACCGGGACAGGGGAGTATGGCTACACCTTC
>TRBV5-1|NA|NA|TRBJ2-3
CASSYQGQKQYF
TGCGCCAGCAGCTACCAGGGGCAAAAGCAGTATTTT
>TRBV5-1|NA|TRBD1|TRBJ1-2
CASSFELRQGEGYTF
TGCGCCAGCAGCTTTGAGTTGAGACAGGGTGAAGGCTACACCTTC
>TRBV7-3|NA|NA|TRBJ2-7
CASSRGPPYEQYF
TGTGCCAGCAGCCGGGGGCCCCCCTACGAGCAGTACTTC
>TRBV4-1|few|TRBD1|TRBJ1-2
CASSQAPGQGAHGYTF
TGCGCCAGCAGCCAAGCCCCGGGACAGGGGGCACATGGCTACACCTTC
>TRBV11-2|NA|TRBD2|TRBJ2-7
CASSLYPGLAAYEQYF
TGTGCCAGCAGCCTCTACCCGGGACTAGCGGCCTACGAGCAGTACTTC
>TRBV29-1|few|NA|TRBJ1-1
CSVEGNTEAFF
TGCAGCGTTGAGGGGAACACTGAAGCTTTCTTT
>TRBV11-2|NA|NA|TRBJ2-5
CASSLDRARRGRLQETQYF
TGTGCCAGCAGCTTAGATCGAGCCCGCCGGGGGCGCCTCCAAGAGACCCAGTACTTC
>TRBV5-6|NA|NA|TRBJ2-2
CASSPFAGELFF
TGTGCCAGCTCGCCCTTTGCTGGGGAGCTGTTTTTT
>TRBV4-2|NA|NA|TRBJ2-7
CASSQEHSGISYEQYF
TGTGCCAGCAGCCAAGAACATAGCGGAATCTCCTACGAGCAGTACTTC
>TRBV11-2|NA|TRBD2|TRBJ2-1
CASSSYRTSGRNRRDEQFF
TGTGCCAGCAGCTCATATCGGACTAGCGGGAGGAATAGGAGAGATGAGCAGTTCTTC
>TRBV28|NA|NA|TRBJ2-7
CAISTARGLTYEQYF
TGTGCCATATCCACAGCCCGGGGGCTCACCTACGAGCAGTACTTC
>TRBV2|few|TRBD1|TRBJ1-2
CASRGTAYGYTF
TGTGCCAGCAGGGGGACAGCCTATGGCTACACCTTC
>TRBV19|NA|NA|TRBJ1-1
CASSHNGANTEAFF
TGTGCCAGTAGCCATAACGGAGCGAACACTGAAGCTTTCTTT
>TRBV9|NA|TRBD1|TRBJ2-5
CASSQVQGALGTQYF
TGTGCCAGCAGCCAAGTACAGGGGGCCTTGGGGACCCAGTACTTC
>TRBV5-6|NA|TRBD1|TRBJ2-7
CASSFGRGSYEQYF
TGTGCCAGCAGCTTCGGCAGGGGGAGTTACGAGCAGTACTTC
>TRBV10-3|NA|NA|TRBJ2-1
CAINAGENYNEQFF
TGTGCCATCAATGCAGGGGAAAATTACAATGAGCAGTTCTTC
>TRBV5-4|few|NA|TRBJ2-7
CASSLAAGTHEQYF
TGTGCCAGCAGCTTGGCCGCAGGGACCCACGAGCAGTACTTC
>TRBV28|NA|TRBD2|TRBJ2-3
CASSFPFGTSGKFRPFF
TGTGCCAGCAGTTTTCCCTTCGGGACTAGCGGGAAATTCCGGCCCTTTTTT
>TRBV5-1|few|NA|TRBJ2-5
CASSLEQAQETQYF
TGCGCCAGCAGCTTGGAACAGGCTCAAGAGACCCAGTACTTC
>TRBV6-1|NA|NA|TRBJ1-5
CAATGTPGQPQHF
TGTGCCGCTACTGGGACCCCGGGACAGCCCCAGCATTTT
>TRBV7-2|NA|TRBD2|TRBJ2-1
CASSLHPGLAGRNEQFF
TGTGCCAGCAGCCTGCACCCAGGACTAGCGGGGCGCAATGAGCAGTTCTTC
>TRBV4-1|NA|TRBD1|TRBJ2-5
CASSPRQGEETQYF
TGCGCCAGCAGCCCCCGACAGGGGGAAGAGACCCAGTACTTC
>TRBV5-1|once|NA|TRBJ1-2
CASSHGDLGYTF
TGCGCCAGCAGCCACGGAGATCTTGGCTACACCTTC
>TRBV16|NA|TRBD1|TRBJ1-4
CASSRDRGREKLFF
TGTGCCAGCAGCCGCGACAGGGGACGGGAAAAACTGTTTTTT
>TRBV4-1|NA|TRBD1|TRBJ2-2
CASSLTGGWDTGELFF
TGCGCCAGCAGCCTAACAGGGGGATGGGACACCGGGGAGCTGTTTTTT
>TRBV9|NA|NA|TRBJ1-4
CASSVGEEKLFF
TGTGCCAGCAGCGTGGGGGAGGAAAAACTGTTTTTT
>TRBV7-9|few|TRBD2|TRBJ2-1
CASSLAGLANEQFF
TGTGCCAGCAGCTTAGCCGGACTAGCCAATGAGCAGTTCTTC
>TRBV20-1|NA|NA|TRBJ2-7
CSARMGEQYF
TGCAGTGCTAGAATGGGGGAGCAGTACTTC
>TRBV28|NA|NA|TRBJ2-7
CASRGPEQYF
TGTGCCAGCAGAGGGCCCGAGCAGTACTTC
>TRBV15|few|NA|TRBJ2-5
CATSRDQVETQYF
TGTGCCACCAGCAGAGATCAAGTTGAGACCCAGTACTTC
>TRBV27|NA|NA|TRBJ1-5
CASSLYALCQPQHF
TGTGCCAGCAGTTTATATGCCCTTTGCCAGCCCCAGCATTTT
>TRBV5-1|NA|NA|TRBJ2-1
CASSFPGLVSDEQFF
TGCGCCAGCAGCTTTCCGGGTTTGGTCAGCGATGAGCAGTTCTTC
>TRBV18|NA|NA|TRBJ2-3
CASSPPSSDTQYF
TGTGCCAGCTCACCACCTTCGTCAGATACGCAGTATTTT
>TRBV7-8|few|NA|TRBJ2-4
CASSLAQGPLNIQYF
TGTGCCAGCAGCTTAGCGCAGGGTCCATTGAACATTCAGTACTTC
>TRBV2|NA|NA|TRBJ1-6
CASSEAFYNSPLHF
TGTGCCAGCAGTGAAGCCTTTTATAATTCACCCCTCCACTTT
>TRBV5-6|few|NA|TRBJ1-4
CAPRSGTTFKKLFF
TGTGCCCCCAGGTCGGGAACGACGTTCAAGAAACTGTTTTTT
>TRBV5-6|NA|NA|TRBJ2-2
CASSLVTLNTGELFF
TGTGCCAGCAGCTTGGTGACACTGAACACCGGGGAGCTGTTTTTT
>TRBV15|NA|TRBD1|TRBJ2-2
CATSRDLVWTGDTGELFF
TGTGCCACCAGCAGAGATTTAGTATGGACAGGGGACACCGGGGAGCTGTTTTTT
>TRBV7-9|NA|NA|TRBJ1-2
CASSLDRVTGYTF
TGTGCCAGCAGCTTAGACAGGGTTACTGGCTACACCTTC
>TRBV11-3|NA|NA|TRBJ2-7
CASSLATVYEQYF
TGTGCCAGCAGCTTAGCGACAGTCTACGAGCAGTACTTC
>TRBV7-8|once|NA|TRBJ1-1
CASSLLSELNTEAFF
TGTGCCAGCAGCTTATTAAGCGAACTGAACACTGAAGCTTTCTTT